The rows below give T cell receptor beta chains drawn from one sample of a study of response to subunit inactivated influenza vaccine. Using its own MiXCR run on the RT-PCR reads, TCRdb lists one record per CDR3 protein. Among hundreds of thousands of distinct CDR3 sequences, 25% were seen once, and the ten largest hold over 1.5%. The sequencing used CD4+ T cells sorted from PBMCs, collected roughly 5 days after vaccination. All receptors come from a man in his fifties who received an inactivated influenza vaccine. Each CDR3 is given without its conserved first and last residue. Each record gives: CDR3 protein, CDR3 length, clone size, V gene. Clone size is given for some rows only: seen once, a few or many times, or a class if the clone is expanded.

ASSGRRVF 8 few TRBV12-3/TRBV12-4
ASSSYDLAKNIQY 13 many TRBV7-2
ASRQTGTGNTGELF 14 few TRBV3-1
ATPGLAGAGTTGELF 15 . TRBV7-9
AISKRQGAGANVLT 14 few TRBV10-3
SARDRRTLY 9 few TRBV20-1
ASGTAGGTEAF 11 few TRBV5-1
ASSQGRGGGSDTQY 14 . TRBV4-1
ASSRRDTEAF 10 many TRBV6-5
ASSLFPRRTYNEQF 14 . TRBV28
ASSPSTQGGAKNIQY 15 . TRBV7-2
ATSRGTAPAGELF 13 few TRBV15
ASRKVRGRSGRVTKNIQY 18 few TRBV21-1
ASSVGLAGDEQF 12 . TRBV6-1
ASSPQTGSDTQY 12 few TRBV7-3
ATSGGWAANTGELF 14 . TRBV24-1
ASSQATGGELF 11 few TRBV4-3
ASSPVSGNTGELF 13 few TRBV18
ASSLVGGIVGETQY 14 few TRBV5-5
ASSFEANQPQH 11 few TRBV5-5
SARDEGAEETQY 12 . TRBV20-1
ASSVEQGPNSPLH 13 few TRBV9
ASSLVGIQGGYTQY 14 many TRBV12-3/TRBV12-4
ASSPSGTGSETQY 13 few TRBV28
SVAAGQLASYEQY 13 . TRBV29-1
ASSRIRVGTDEQY 13 few TRBV5-1
ASSPGPRYEQY 11 few TRBV6-1
ASRETGGGYEQY 12 . TRBV25-1
ASSIGLVREQY 11 . TRBV7-2
AISESQLLSYEQY 13 . TRBV10-3
ASSSGAGLRGGGSYEQY 17 . TRBV11-2
ASTPMGRGQETQY 13 few TRBV11-2
ASGSPPGY 8 . TRBV12-5
ASILSGTGGSGELF 14 few TRBV28
ASSVDTPETQY 11 . TRBV5-1
ASSLDGTGGVEQY 13 few TRBV7-2
ASSLQRHSGLVRGEQF 16 . TRBV12-3/TRBV12-4
ATSRDTRAGTPLH 13 few TRBV15
ASSKQGSNNQPQH 13 few TRBV27
SAGNYEQY 8 many TRBV20-1
ASSQEGVNEQF 11 few TRBV3-1
ASQTGPHEQY 10 few TRBV6-2/TRBV6-3
SARDGAHQDTQY 12 few TRBV20-1
SARLAGANTGELF 13 few TRBV20-1
AISAESRGNTEAF 13 . TRBV10-3
ASSLTIYIEQF 11 . TRBV5-6
ASRPTGGVKNTEAF 14 few TRBV7-2
ASRSMDRLTGELF 13 few TRBV5-1
ASSLHGRGNQPQH 13 many TRBV6-5
ASSQPPATGELF 12 . TRBV3-1
SVGQGGQPQH 10 many TRBV29-1
ASTLRVGSNEKLF 13 few TRBV6-1
ASTPGLAGDTQY 12 few TRBV7-9
ASLSGRGGEQY 11 many TRBV12-3/TRBV12-4